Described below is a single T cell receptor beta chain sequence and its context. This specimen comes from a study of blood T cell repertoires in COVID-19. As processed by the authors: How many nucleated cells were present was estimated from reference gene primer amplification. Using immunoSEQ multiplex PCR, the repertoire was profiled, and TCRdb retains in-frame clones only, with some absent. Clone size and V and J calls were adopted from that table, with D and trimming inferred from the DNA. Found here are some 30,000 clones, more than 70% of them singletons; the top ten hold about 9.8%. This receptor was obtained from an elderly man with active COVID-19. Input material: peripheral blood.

The CDR3 DNA reads as TGCAGCGTTGGATCGACAGGGAGAGGAAACACCATATATTTT. Encoded protein: CSVGSTGRGNTIYF. This rearrangement joins TRBV29-1 to TRBJ2-2; 7 bases align to TRBD1. Near its end, the DNA agrees better with TRBJ1-3, so the J call may be wrong. The CDR3 runs 14 residues. CDR1 and CDR2 (germline): SQVTM, ANQGSEA.